What follows are 25 T cell receptor beta chains derived from one specimen sequenced in a study of molecular identifiers for immune sequencing clone quantification. TCRdb redid the calling of the PCR reads with MiXCR, one entry per CDR3 protein. The sample shows approximately 97,000 distinct CDR3 sequences, 20% to 25% of them seen only once. The sample consisted of naive CD8+ T cells from blood, with Jurkat cell RNA spiked in. The sample's subset: FACS-sorted CD8+CD4-CCR7+CD45RA+ naive T cells. The receptors were sampled from a human donor in good health. Some libraries in this study had Jurkat cell RNA spiked in.

Notes on this clonotype: A much larger clone differs from this one at a single base, so this may be a read error. This CDR3 is CANSVVGAGANVLTF. The CDR3 DNA reads as TGTGCCAACAGCGTAGTAGGCGCTGGGGCCAACGTCCTGACTTTC. This chain joins TRBV9 and TRBJ2-6; D gene uncertain. Germline V gene sequence: CDR1 SGDLS, CDR2 YYNGEE. There are 15 residues in the CDR3.

This clonotype was picked up many times. The chain carries TRBV20-1 and TRBJ2-7, with D unresolved. The V end lost 0 bases, the J end lost 3 bases, and 15 bases lay between the germline ends. The CDR3 has 15 amino acids. Germline V gene lookup returns CDR1 DFQATT and CDR2 SNEGSKA (reference sequence). DNA of the CDR3: TGCAGTGCTAGAGATTTAGGCAGTCCAAACTACGAGCAGTACTTC. Translated, it gives CSARDLGSPNYEQYF.

This clonotype was observed at least ten times. The V call is TRBV6-1, the J call TRBJ2-7, with D perhaps TRBD2 (6 bases). The germline gives CDR1 MNHNS, CDR2 SASEGT. CDR3 length: 14 amino acids. V lost 7 bases to trimming and J lost 1 base, with 14 bases between them. CDR3: CASNLLGGSYEQYF. Written as DNA, the CDR3 is TGTGCCAGCAACTTACTGGGGGGATCCTACGAGCAGTACTTC.

This rearrangement joins TRBV7-9 to TRBJ2-5; TRBD1 agrees at 10 bases. The CDR3 length is 15 residues. Germline CDR1 is SEHNR and CDR2 is FQNEAQ (reference sequence). The V gene end was trimmed by 5 bases and the J gene end by 5 bases; junction bases not matched to a gene: 8. The CDR3 bases are TGTGCCAGCAGCCCTCCGGGACAGGGGATGGAGACCCAGTACTTC. This gives the protein CASSPPGQGMETQYF.

This clonotype was recorded a few times. The rearrangement uses TRBV5-6 and TRBJ2-2, with D perhaps being TRBD1 or TRBD2 (6 bases each). V shed 4 bases and J shed 0 bases, with 16 bases lying between them. CDR3 length: 17 amino acids. The germline V gene encodes CDR1 SGHDT and CDR2 YYEEEE. CDR3 nucleotides: TGTGCCAGCAGCGACTCCTGGGGGGCCCCGAACACCGGGGAGCTGTTTTTT. This encodes CASSDSWGAPNTGELFF.

This clonotype was recorded at least ten times. This chain joins TRBV4-3 and TRBJ2-5, with a tentative D call TRBD2 (5 bases). V was pared by 0 bases and J by 2 bases, with 7 bases between. The CDR3 has 14 residues. Germline CDR1 reads LGHNA; CDR2 reads YSLEER. The DNA for the CDR3 is TGCGCCAGCAGCCAAGAAGCGGATCAAGAGACCCAGTACTTC. As protein: CASSQEADQETQYF.

This chain's CDR3 is CASRQGGGETQYF. The DNA for the CDR3 is TGTGCCAGTAGACAGGGCGGAGGGGAGACCCAGTACTTC. The V and J genes are TRBV19 and TRBJ2-5; D may be TRBD1 or TRBD2 (6 bases each). Trimming took 6 bases from V and 5 from J, leaving 13 bases between them. Germline CDR1 and CDR2: LNHDA and SQIVND (reference sequence). The CDR3 is made up of 13 amino acids.

This clonotype was detected ten times or more. The chain is built from TRBV20-1 and TRBJ1-5, with no clear D. Looked up from germline, CDR1 is DFQATT and CDR2 is SNEGSKA (reference sequence). V lost 3 bases and J lost 0, with 9 bases in between. This CDR3 region has 14 residues. DNA of the CDR3: TGCAGTGCTAGTCGGCCCTATAGCAATCAGCCCCAGCATTTT. Amino acid sequence: CSASRPYSNQPQHF.

This clonotype has more than one count but fewer than ten. One end of the junction varies from germline; a read error may be responsible. This chain uses TRBV10-3 with TRBJ1-6; D remains ambiguous. The CDR3 loop spans 12 amino acids. Germline values: CDR1 ENHRY, CDR2 SYGVKD. The CDR3: CAISAVDTDLLF. DNA for the CDR3: TGTGCCATCAGTGCCGTAGACACCGACCTTCTCTTT.

On this clonotype itself: This may come from a read error, since a much larger clone is one base off. DNA of the CDR3: TGTGCCAGCAGTTACTCGATGGGGATTTTAGCGGAGATCTCCTACGAGCAGTACTTC. The encoded protein is CASSYSMGILAEISYEQYF. J is TRBJ2-7 and V is TRBV6-2 or TRBV6-3; weak D call: TRBD2 (6 bases). There are 19 residues in the CDR3. The germline V gene has CDR1 MNHEY and CDR2 SVGEGT. The V end was cut by 0 bases, the J end by 0 bases, with 21 bases between.

This clonotype was counted at least ten times. V usage is TRBV30 and J usage is TRBJ1-2; D gene ambiguous. V lost 0 bases, J lost 5 bases, and 10 bases lay in between. The CDR3 sequence is 13 residues long. Germline V lookup: CDR1 GTSNPN, CDR2 SVGIG (reference sequence). CDR3 loop: CAWSVPGDYGYTF. CDR3 nucleotides: TGTGCCTGGAGTGTACCTGGGGATTATGGCTACACCTTC. The full variable domain, its missing parts supplied by reference TRBV30 and TRBJ1-2, is SQTIHQWPATLVQPVGSPLSLECTVEGTSNPNLYWYRQAAGRGLQLLFYSVGIGQISSEVPQNLSASRPQDRQFILSSKKLLLSDSGFYLCAWSVPGDYGYTFGSGTRLTVV.

Of note for this clonotype: Possible read error: a much larger clone is one base away. The rearrangement uses TRBV29-1 and TRBJ2-2; D is perhaps TRBD2 (6 bases). This CDR3 has 14 residues. With 6 bases removed from V and 7 bases from J, the gap between germline ends came to 18 bases. The germline gives CDR1 SQVTM, CDR2 ANQGSEA. The DNA for the CDR3 is TGCAGCGTCTATCTAGCGCGGATCCTCGGGGAGCTGTTTTTT. It codes for CSVYLARILGELFF.

The rearrangement uses TRBV9 and TRBJ2-3; weak D call: TRBD1 (5 bases). V lost 0 bases and J 0 bases, leaving 17 bases between the germline ends. This CDR3 has 18 amino acids. Looked up from germline, CDR1 is SGDLS and CDR2 is YYNGEE. In nucleotides, the CDR3 is TGTGCCAGCAGCGTAGTTATAGGGGAAGGTTGGAGCACAGATACGCAGTATTTT. It specifies CASSVVIGEGWSTDTQYF.

This clonotype was seen repeatedly, ten times or more. This chain joins TRBV12-3 or TRBV12-4 and TRBJ2-3; the D gene is possibly TRBD2 (6 bases). The CDR3 covers 15 residues. V lost 3 bases and J lost 4, with 14 bases in between. The CDR3 loop is CASSFSWGGADTQYF. CDR3 nucleotide sequence: TGTGCCAGCAGTTTCTCGTGGGGAGGTGCAGATACGCAGTATTTT.

Turning to this clonotype: A single base separates this from a much larger clone, so it may be a read error. The V call is TRBV30, the J call TRBJ2-3; 10 bases align to TRBD2. Germline V gene lookup returns CDR1 GTSNPN and CDR2 SVGIG (reference sequence). The CDR3 sequence is 16 residues long. CDR3 loop: CVWRQLAGSNTDTQYF. The CDR3 DNA is TGTGTCTGGAGACAACTAGCGGGATCAAACACAGATACGCAGTATTTT.

There are many counts of this clonotype. The chain links TRBV7-6 to TRBJ2-3, with 8 nucleotides matching TRBD1. The V gene's germline CDR1 is SGHVS and CDR2 FNYEAQ. There are 14 residues in the CDR3. Germline trimming cut 2 bases from V and 4 bases from J; bases unmatched to any gene: 2. The CDR3, as DNA: TGTGCCAGCAGCTTACAGGGGGCCCCAGATACGCAGTATTTT. Protein product: CASSLQGAPDTQYF.

This clonotype was seen repeatedly, ten times or more. The gene calls are TRBV2 and TRBJ2-5, with 9 nucleotides matching TRBD2. Looked up from germline, CDR1 is SNHLY and CDR2 is FYNNEI. This CDR3 region has 16 residues. Trimming cost V 1 base and J 5 bases; bases outside gene matches: 8. The CDR3 spells CASSEVLRGGWETQYF. CDR3 DNA: TGTGCCAGCAGTGAAGTATTGCGGGGGGGCTGGGAGACCCAGTACTTC.

For this clonotype: A clone one base away is much larger, so this may be a read error. The chain employs TRBV4-3 and TRBJ2-6, with D unclear. The V and J ends lost 0 bases and 0 bases respectively, with 6 bases between them. The germline CDR1 and CDR2 sequences are LGHNA and YSLEER. The CDR3 sequence is 16 residues long. Written as DNA, the CDR3 is TGCGCCAGCAGCCAAGATCGATCCTCTGGGGCCAACGTCCTGACTTTC. It specifies CASSQDRSSGANVLTF.

This clonotype came up once. V is TRBV10-2 and J is TRBJ2-3, with 10 bases fitting TRBD2. Germline V gives CDR1 WSHSY, CDR2 SAAADI. The CDR3 extends over 17 amino acids. Trimming at V came to 4 bases and at J to 2 bases, leaving 9 bases not matched to a gene. CDR3 DNA sequence: TGCGCCAGCAGTGTGGTGATGCTAGCGGGGGACACAGATACGCAGTATTTT. It is translated as CASSVVMLAGDTDTQYF.

At least ten counts were recorded for this clonotype. This chain links TRBV19 with TRBJ2-7; possible D gene TRBD1, 5 bases. This CDR3 spans 13 amino acids. Germline V gene lookup returns CDR1 LNHDA and CDR2 SQIVND (reference sequence). Trimming cost V 5 bases and J 2 bases, with 10 bases left between them. CDR3 coding DNA: TGTGCCAGTAGTCAAACAGGAGCCTACGAGCAGTACTTC. Protein product: CASSQTGAYEQYF.

This clonotype was picked up many times. This CDR3 reads CSVEPTGAPETQYF. The CDR3 DNA reads TGCAGCGTTGAACCTACAGGGGCTCCAGAGACCCAGTACTTC. J is TRBJ2-5 and V is TRBV29-1; TRBD1 matches at 7 bases. Trimming at V came to 2 bases and at J to 4 bases, leaving 7 bases not matched to a gene. In germline, CDR1 is SQVTM, CDR2 ANQGSEA. This CDR3 comprises 14 residues.

Comment on this clonotype: One end of the junction does not line up with germline, which may come from a read error. V gene TRBV3-1 combines with J gene TRBJ1-4, with 10 bases matching TRBD1. The CDR3 has 14 residues. CDR1 and CDR2 from the germline V gene are LGHDT and YNNKEL (reference sequence). CDR3 amino acids: CASSPGTGDERLFF. The CDR3 nucleotides are TGTGCCAGCAGCCCCGGGACAGGGGATGAAAGACTGTTTTTT. The full variable domain, rest sourced from reference TRBV3-1 and TRBJ1-4, is DTAVSQTPKYLVTQMGNDKSIKCEQNLGHDTMYWYKQDSKKFLKIMFSYNNKELIINETVPNRFSPKSPDKAHLNLHINSLELGDSAVYFCASSPGTGDERLFFGSGTQLSVL.

This clonotype was detected many times. The junction does not match germline at one end; this may be a read error. The chain is built from TRBV28 and TRBJ2-1; 13 positions agree with TRBD2. The CDR3 sequence is 17 residues long. Germline values: CDR1 MDHEN, CDR2 SYDVKM. For the CDR3, the DNA is TGTGCCAGCAGTCTCTGGACTAGCGGGAGCTCCGACAATGAGCAGTTCTTC. It translates to CASSLWTSGSSDNEQFF.

This clonotype was picked up many times. This chain connects TRBV27 to TRBJ2-5; the match to TRBD1 covers 7 bases. The CDR3 contains 14 residues. Unmatched junction bases numbered 4, after V lost 5 bases and J lost 1 base. CDR1 MNHEY and CDR2 SMNVEV come from the germline V gene (reference sequence). CDR3 region: CASSPWDSQETQYF. DNA for the CDR3: TGTGCCAGCAGTCCGTGGGACAGCCAAGAGACCCAGTACTTC.

This clonotype was observed at least ten times. At one end the junction does not follow the germline gene, possibly because of a read error. V usage is TRBV7-9 and J usage is TRBJ2-7, with TRBD2 matching over 7 bases. The CDR3 is 14 amino acids. Germline assignment: CDR1 SEHNR and CDR2 FQNEAQ (reference sequence). The CDR3 bases are TGTGCCAGCAGCGTAGCGGGTCTCCCCGGCGAGCAGTACTTC. The encoded protein is CASSVAGLPGEQYF.